The rows below give T cell receptor beta chains drawn from one sample of a study of control samples from healthy donors and cancer patients. Profiling relied on immunoSEQ multiplex PCR, and the TCRdb table lists in-frame clones only, not all of them. This table has 70,000 to 90,000 clones, roughly 94% appearing once. Sequencing used blood. The receptors were gathered from a woman between 40 and 55 years old in good health. Both conserved end residues are part of each CDR3.

v_gene | CDR3aa
TRBV2 | CASSGQGYGYTF
TRBV2 | CASRAGTSGPLSGQYF
TRBV7-2 | CASSPVRLWNEQFF
TRBV7-2 | CASSLGTGYNSPLHF
TRBV6-6 | CASLPGQGIYGYTF
TRBV10-2 | CASSLLNSPLHF
TRBV7-2 | CASSLAGVDAGPQHF
TRBV19 | CASRTGGAAMNTEAFF
TRBV6-6 | CASKQGREKLFF
TRBV12-3/TRBV12-4 | CASKGWVQDEQYF
TRBV6-5 | CASRPSGVGTEAFF
TRBV21-1 | CASSPAGVETQYF
TRBV30 | CAWSVWPDNSPLHF
TRBV19 | CASSIDAGGGGSYNEQFF
TRBV3-1/TRBV3-2 | CASSQAPTSTDTQYF
TRBV3-1/TRBV3-2 | CASSPDTSYEQYF
TRBV27 | CASSPDRVELFF
TRBV25-1 | CASSLGTRPSETQYF
TRBV4-3 | CASSRGTGLASTDTQYF
TRBV6-2/TRBV6-3 | CASSYSIQVAGSNQPQHF
TRBV12-3/TRBV12-4 | CASSLAQGQPQHF
TRBV2 | CASNGEKETQYF
TRBV5-1 | CASSFLGLTTNEKLFF
TRBV7-2 | CASSLDGDGYTF
TRBV6-5 | CAGGAGGEKLFF
TRBV9 | CASSPGTLNTGELFF
TRBV5-4 | CASSRQGSQPQHF
TRBV21-1 | CASSKVGPYPYTYNEQFF
TRBV5-5 | CASSFPQGAGGYTF
TRBV6-5 | CASSYSGQRAQHF
TRBV6-1 | CASSERSVDYGYTF
TRBV2 | CASSGIQGTNTEAFF
TRBV3-1/TRBV3-2 | CASSQVGAKNIQYF
TRBV5-4 | CASSLGRGGKSETQYF
TRBV11-3 | CASSLREEREQFF
TRBV4-1 | CASSQQAPPSGTEAFF
TRBV5-1 | CASSLASSSGNTIYF
TRBV5-1 | CASSRGGSTDTQYF
TRBV20-1 | CSASGGGTSYNEQFF
TRBV9 | CASSVEVELSGNTIYF
TRBV15 | CATSRDRDSPPDTQYF
TRBV30 | CAWSVLGSGELFF
TRBV5-4 | CASRTGSRGTEAFF
TRBV7-2 | CASSLEVGTYEQYF
TRBV10-2 | CASSHRTGGEQYF
TRBV7-9 | CASSLRDGLDTEAFF
TRBV4-3 | CASSQDVGRATGNTIYF
TRBV14 | CASSQDFSGNTIYF
TRBV12-3/TRBV12-4 | CASSLYSWEQFF
TRBV30 | CAWSVLGGAADTQYF
TRBV19 | CATTGAGGNSPLHF
TRBV15 | CATSRRTGQGYTF
TRBV12-5 | CASGLVGDSDMVAFF
TRBV11-2 | CASSPHLTGYSYNEQFF
TRBV28 | CASSLEAWTGFDNYGYTF